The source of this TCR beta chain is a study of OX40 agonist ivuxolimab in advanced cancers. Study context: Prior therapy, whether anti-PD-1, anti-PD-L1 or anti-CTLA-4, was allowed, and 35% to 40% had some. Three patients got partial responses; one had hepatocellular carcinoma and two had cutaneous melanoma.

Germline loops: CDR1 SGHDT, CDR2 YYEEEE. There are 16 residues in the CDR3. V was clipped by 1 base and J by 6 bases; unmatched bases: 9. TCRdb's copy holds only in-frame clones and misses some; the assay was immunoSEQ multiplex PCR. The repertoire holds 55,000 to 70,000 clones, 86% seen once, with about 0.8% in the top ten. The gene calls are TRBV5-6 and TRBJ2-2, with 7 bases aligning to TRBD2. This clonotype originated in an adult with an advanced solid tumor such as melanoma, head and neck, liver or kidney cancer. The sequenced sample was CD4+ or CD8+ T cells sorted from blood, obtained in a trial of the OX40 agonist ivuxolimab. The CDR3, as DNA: TGTGCCAGCAGCTTGATGGGCGGGAGTATCGCCGGGGAGCTGTTTTTT. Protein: CASSLMGGSIAGELFF.